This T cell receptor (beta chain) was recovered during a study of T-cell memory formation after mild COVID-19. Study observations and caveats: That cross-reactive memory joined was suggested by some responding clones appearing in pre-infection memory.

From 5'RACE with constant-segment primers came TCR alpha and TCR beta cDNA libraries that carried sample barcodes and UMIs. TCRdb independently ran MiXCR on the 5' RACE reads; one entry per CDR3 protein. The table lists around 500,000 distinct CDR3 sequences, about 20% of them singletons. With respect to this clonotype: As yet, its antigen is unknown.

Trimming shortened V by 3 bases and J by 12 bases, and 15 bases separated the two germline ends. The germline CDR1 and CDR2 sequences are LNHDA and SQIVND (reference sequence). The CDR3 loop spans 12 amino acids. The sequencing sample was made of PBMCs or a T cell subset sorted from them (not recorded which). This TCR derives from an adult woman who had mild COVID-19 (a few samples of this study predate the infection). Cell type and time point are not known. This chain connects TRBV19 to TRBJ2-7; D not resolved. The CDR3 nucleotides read TGTGCCAGTAGTATTCCGGACGGTCTAGTGTACTTC. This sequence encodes CASSIPDGLVYF. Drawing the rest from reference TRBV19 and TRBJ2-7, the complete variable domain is DGGITQSPKYLFRKEGQNVTLSCEQNLNHDAMYWYRQDPGQGLRLIYYSQIVNDFQKGDIAEGYSVSREKKESFPLTVTSAQKNPTAFYLCASSIPDGLVYFGPGTRLTVT.